Sequencing of this T cell receptor (beta chain) was carried out in a study of T-cell memory formation after mild COVID-19. Study-level points and caveats: Certain responding clones were present in pre-infection memory, suggesting participation of cross-reactive memory.

As to this clonotype: No antigen is known for it.

The V gene's germline CDR1 is SQVTM and CDR2 ANQGSEA. Trimming removed 4 bases from V and 6 bases from J; junction bases left unmatched: 2. CDR3 length: 13 amino acids. A single record per CDR3 protein comes from TCRdb applying MiXCR to the 5' RACE reads. This repertoire shows 100,000 to 120,000 distinct CDR3 sequences, 22% found once; its top ten account for approximately 40%. What was sequenced was PBMCs or a T cell subset sorted from them (not recorded which). This rearrangement joins TRBV29-1 to TRBJ2-2, with 10 nucleotides matching TRBD2. The TCR comes from a man aged 18 to 29 who had mild COVID-19 (a few samples of this study predate the infection). Cell type and time point are not known. The CDR3 region is CSVASGGAGELFF. CDR3 nucleotides: TGCAGCGTTGCCAGCGGGGGGGCCGGGGAGCTGTTTTTT.